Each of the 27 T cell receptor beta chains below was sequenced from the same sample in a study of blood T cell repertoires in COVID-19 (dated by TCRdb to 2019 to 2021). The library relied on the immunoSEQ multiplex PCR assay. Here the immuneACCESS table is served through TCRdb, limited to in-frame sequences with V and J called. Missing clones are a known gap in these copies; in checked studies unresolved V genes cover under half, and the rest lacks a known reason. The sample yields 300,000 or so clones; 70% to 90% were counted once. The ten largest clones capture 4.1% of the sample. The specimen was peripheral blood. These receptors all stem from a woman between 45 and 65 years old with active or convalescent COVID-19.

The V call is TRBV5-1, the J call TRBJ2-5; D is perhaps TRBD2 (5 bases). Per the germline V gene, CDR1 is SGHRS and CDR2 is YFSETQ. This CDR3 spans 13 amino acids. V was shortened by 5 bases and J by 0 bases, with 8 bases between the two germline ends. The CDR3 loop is CASRSGNQETQYF. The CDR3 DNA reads TGCGCCAGCAGGTCGGGAAACCAAGAGACCCAGTACTTC.

The CDR3 DNA sequence: TGTGCCAGCAGCCAAGACTTCAGCAGGTCCCAGCCCCAGCATTTT. It yields the protein CASSQDFSRSQPQHF. This chain joins TRBV3-1 (or the pseudogene TRBV3-2) and TRBJ1-5; D ambiguous. The CDR3 spans 15 residues. V lost 0 bases and J 7 bases, leaving 13 bases between the germline ends. The germline CDR1 and CDR2 sequences are LGHDT and YNNKEL (reference sequence).

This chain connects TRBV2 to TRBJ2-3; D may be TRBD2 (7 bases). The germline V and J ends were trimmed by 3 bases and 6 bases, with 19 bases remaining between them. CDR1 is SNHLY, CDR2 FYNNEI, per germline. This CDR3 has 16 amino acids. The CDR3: CASSDRGGGPLDTQYF. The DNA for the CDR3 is TGTGCCAGCAGTGATAGAGGGGGGGGGCCGCTGGATACGCAGTATTTT.

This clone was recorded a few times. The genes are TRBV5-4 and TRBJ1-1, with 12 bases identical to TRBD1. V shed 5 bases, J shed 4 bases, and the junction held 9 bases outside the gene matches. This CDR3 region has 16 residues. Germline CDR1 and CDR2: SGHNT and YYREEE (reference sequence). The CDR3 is CASRDRDRGLGTEAFF. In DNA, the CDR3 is TGTGCCAGCAGAGACCGGGACAGGGGGCTGGGCACTGAAGCTTTCTTT.

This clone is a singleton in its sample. CDR3 loop: CASAPGTGFEQYF. The CDR3 DNA sequence: TGTGCCAGTGCCCCCGGGACTGGCTTCGAGCAGTACTTC. This chain links TRBV19 with TRBJ2-7; weak D call: TRBD2 (6 bases). The V gene lost 8 bases and the J gene lost 6 bases, with 17 bases spanning the gap. Germline V gives CDR1 LNHDA, CDR2 SQIVND (reference sequence). There are 13 residues in the CDR3.

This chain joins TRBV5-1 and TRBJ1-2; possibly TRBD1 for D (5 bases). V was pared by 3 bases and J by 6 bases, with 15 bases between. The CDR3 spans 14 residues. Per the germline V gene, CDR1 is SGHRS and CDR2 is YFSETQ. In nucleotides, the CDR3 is TGCGCCAGCAGCTCTACGACAGCATTCAATGGCTACACCTTC. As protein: CASSSTTAFNGYTF.

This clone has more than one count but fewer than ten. The CDR3 region is CASWGNVSYGYTF. As DNA, the CDR3 is TGCGCCAGCTGGGGCAACGTCAGCTATGGCTACACCTTC. The V gene is TRBV10-1, the J gene TRBJ1-2, with D possibly being TRBD1 (5 bases). The CDR3 totals 13 residues. Trimming removed 8 bases at V and 4 bases at J, with 14 bases between. Germline V gene data show CDR1 as WNHNN and CDR2 as SYGVQD (reference sequence).

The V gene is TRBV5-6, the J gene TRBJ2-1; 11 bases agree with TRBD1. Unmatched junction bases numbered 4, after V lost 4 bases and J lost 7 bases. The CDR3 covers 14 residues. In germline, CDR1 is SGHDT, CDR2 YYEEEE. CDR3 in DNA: TGTGCCAGCAGCAACGGGGACAGGGGGAATGAGCAGTTCTTC. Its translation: CASSNGDRGNEQFF.

This CDR3 is CASSQGQGSNQPQHF. CDR3 nucleotides: TGTGCCAGCTCACAAGGACAGGGGAGCAATCAGCCCCAGCATTTT. This chain joins TRBV18 and TRBJ1-5; TRBD1 aligns across 9 bases. V lost 4 bases, J lost 1 base, and 2 bases stayed unmatched. The V gene's germline CDR1 is KGHSH and CDR2 LQKENI. The CDR3 has 15 residues.

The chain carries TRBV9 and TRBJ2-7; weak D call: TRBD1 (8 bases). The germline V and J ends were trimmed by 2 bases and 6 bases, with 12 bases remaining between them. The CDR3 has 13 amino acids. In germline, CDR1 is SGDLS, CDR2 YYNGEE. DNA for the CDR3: TGTGCCAGCAGCGTCACAGGGGGGGTCGAGCAGTACTTC. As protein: CASSVTGGVEQYF.

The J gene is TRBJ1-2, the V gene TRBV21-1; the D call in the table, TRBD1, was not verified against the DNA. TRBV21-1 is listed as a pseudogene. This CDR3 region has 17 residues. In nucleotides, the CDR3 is TGTGCCAGCAGCAAACCTACAGTGCAGGGCCCTAACTATGGCTACACCTTC. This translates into CASSKPTVQGPNYGYTF.

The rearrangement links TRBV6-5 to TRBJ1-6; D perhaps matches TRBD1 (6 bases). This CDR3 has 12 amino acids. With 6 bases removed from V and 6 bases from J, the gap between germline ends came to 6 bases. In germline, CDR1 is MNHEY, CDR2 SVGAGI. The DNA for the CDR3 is TGTGCCAGCAGACAGGGTAATTCACCCCTCCACTTT. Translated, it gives CASRQGNSPLHF.

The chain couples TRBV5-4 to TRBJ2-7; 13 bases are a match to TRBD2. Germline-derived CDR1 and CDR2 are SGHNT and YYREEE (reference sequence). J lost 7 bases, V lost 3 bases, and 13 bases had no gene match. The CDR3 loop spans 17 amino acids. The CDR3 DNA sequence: TGTGCCAGCAGCTCCCGCCTCGGGACTAGCGGGAATTCAGAGCAGTACTTC. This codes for CASSSRLGTSGNSEQYF. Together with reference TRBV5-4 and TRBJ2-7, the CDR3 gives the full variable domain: ETGVTQSPTHLIKTRGQQVTLRCSSQSGHNTVSWYQQALGQGPQFIFQYYREEENGRGNFPPRFSGLQFPNYSSELNVNALELDDSALYLCASSSRLGTSGNSEQYFGPGTRLTVT.

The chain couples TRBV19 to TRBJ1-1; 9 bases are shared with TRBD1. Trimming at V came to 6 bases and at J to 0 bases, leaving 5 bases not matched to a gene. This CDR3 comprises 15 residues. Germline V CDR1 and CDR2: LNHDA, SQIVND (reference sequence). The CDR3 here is CASRLQGAMNTEAFF. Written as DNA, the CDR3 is TGTGCCAGTAGGCTACAGGGGGCGATGAACACTGAAGCTTTCTTT.

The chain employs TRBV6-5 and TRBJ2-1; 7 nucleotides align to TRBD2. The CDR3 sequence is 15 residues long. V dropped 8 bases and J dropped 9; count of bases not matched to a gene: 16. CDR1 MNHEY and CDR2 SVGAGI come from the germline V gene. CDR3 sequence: CASGGDGRNIGEQFF. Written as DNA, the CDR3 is TGTGCCAGCGGGGGAGACGGGAGGAACATAGGTGAGCAGTTCTTC.

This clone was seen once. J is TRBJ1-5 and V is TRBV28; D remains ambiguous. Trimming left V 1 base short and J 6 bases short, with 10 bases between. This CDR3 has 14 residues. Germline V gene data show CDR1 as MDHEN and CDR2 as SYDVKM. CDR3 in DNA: TGTGCCAGCAGTTTATCGGGTGCCGGTCAGCCCCAGCATTTT. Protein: CASSLSGAGQPQHF.

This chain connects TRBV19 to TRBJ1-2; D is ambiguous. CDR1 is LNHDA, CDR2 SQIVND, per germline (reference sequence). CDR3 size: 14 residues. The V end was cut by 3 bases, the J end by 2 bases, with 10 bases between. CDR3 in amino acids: CASSMSRRNYGYTF. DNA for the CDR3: TGTGCCAGTAGTATGAGCAGGAGGAACTATGGCTACACCTTC.

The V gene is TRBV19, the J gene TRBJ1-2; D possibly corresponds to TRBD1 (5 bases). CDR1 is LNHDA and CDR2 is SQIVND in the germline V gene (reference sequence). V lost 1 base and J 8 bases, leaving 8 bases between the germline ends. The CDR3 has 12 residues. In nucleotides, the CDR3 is TGTGCCAGTAGTATAGGTAGGGGAGGCTACACCTTC. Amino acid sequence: CASSIGRGGYTF.

CDR3 sequence: CASGQEKLFF. For the CDR3, the DNA is TGTGCCAGCGGACAGGAAAAACTGTTTTTT. The chain carries TRBV28 and TRBJ1-4, with D possibly being TRBD1 (6 bases). The CDR3 spans 10 residues. The germline V gene has CDR1 MDHEN and CDR2 SYDVKM. V was pared by 8 bases and J by 8 bases, with 6 bases between. The full variable domain, completed using reference TRBV28 and TRBJ1-4, is DVKVTQSSRYLVKRTGEKVFLECVQDMDHENMFWYRQDPGLGLRLIYFSYDVKMKEKGDIPEGYSVSREKKERFSLILESASTNQTSMYLCASGQEKLFFGSGTQLSVL.

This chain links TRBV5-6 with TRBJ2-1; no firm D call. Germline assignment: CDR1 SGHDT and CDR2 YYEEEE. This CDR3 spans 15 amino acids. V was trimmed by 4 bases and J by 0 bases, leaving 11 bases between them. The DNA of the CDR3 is TGTGCCAGCAGCCCCTTCACGAGCTCCTACAATGAGCAGTTCTTC. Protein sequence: CASSPFTSSYNEQFF. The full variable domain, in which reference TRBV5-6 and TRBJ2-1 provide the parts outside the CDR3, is DAGVTQSPTHLIKTRGQQVTLRCSPKSGHDTVSWYQQALGQGPQFIFQYYEEEERQRGNFPDRFSGHQFPNYSSELNVNALLLGDSALYLCASSPFTSSYNEQFFGPGTRLTVL.

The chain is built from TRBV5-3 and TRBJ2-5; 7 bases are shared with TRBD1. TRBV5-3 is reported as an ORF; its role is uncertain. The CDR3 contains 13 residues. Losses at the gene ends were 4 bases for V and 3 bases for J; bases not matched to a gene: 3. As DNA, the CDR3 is TGTGCCAGAAGCAGGACAGGAGAAGAGACCCAGTACTTC. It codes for CARSRTGEETQYF.

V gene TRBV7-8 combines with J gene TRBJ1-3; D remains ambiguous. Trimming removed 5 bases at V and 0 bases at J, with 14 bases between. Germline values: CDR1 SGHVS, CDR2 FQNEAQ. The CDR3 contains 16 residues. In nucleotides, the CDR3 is TGTGCCAGCAGCCTCTCGGGCGGGAACTCTGGAAACACCATATATTTT. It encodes CASSLSGGNSGNTIYF.

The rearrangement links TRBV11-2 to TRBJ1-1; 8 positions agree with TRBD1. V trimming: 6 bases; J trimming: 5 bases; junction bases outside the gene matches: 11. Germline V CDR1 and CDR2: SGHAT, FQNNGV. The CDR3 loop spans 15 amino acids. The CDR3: CASRNPFRGRTEAFF. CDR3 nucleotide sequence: TGTGCCAGCAGGAATCCTTTCAGGGGGCGTACTGAAGCTTTCTTT.

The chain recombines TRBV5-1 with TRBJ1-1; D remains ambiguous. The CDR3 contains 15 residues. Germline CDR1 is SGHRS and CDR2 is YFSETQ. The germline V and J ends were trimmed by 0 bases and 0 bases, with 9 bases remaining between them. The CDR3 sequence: CASSLEVGVNTEAFF. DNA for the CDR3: TGCGCCAGCAGCTTGGAAGTAGGAGTGAACACTGAAGCTTTCTTT. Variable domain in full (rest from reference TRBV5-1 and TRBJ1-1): KAGVTQTPRYLIKTRGQQVTLSCSPISGHRSVSWYQQTPGQGLQFLFEYFSETQRNKGNFPGRFSGRQFSNSRSEMNVSTLELGDSALYLCASSLEVGVNTEAFFGQGTRLTVV.

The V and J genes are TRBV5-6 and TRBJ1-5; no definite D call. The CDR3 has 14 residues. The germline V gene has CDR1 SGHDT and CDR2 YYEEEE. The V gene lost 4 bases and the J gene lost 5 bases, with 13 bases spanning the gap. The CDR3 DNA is TGTGCCAGCAGCGCGCTTGGAGACGATCAGCCCCAGCATTTT. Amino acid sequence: CASSALGDDQPQHF.

CDR3 coding DNA: TGTGCCAGCACGAAGGGGGGGACAATTTCTGAAGCTTTCTTT. It specifies CASTKGGTISEAFF. The rearrangement uses TRBV6-5 and TRBJ1-1, with D possibly TRBD1 on 6 matching bases. Germline-derived CDR1 and CDR2 are MNHEY and SVGAGI. CDR3 size: 14 residues. Trimming pared 7 bases from V and 6 bases from J, leaving 18 bases between.

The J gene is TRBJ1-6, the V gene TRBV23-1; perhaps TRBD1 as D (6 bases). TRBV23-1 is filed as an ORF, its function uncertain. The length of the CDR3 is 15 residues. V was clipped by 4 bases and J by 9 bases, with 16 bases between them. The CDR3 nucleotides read TGCGCCAGCAGTCCACCATTACAGGGTGGTTCACCCCTCCACTTT. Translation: CASSPPLQGGSPLHF.